This TCR beta chain was recovered during a study of blood T cells in healthy people across ages. Overall study results and limits: PBMCs that were unsorted prevented a conclusive naive versus antigen-experienced comparison. From one million sequenced T cells, diversity estimates were lower bounds. TCR beta diversity, measured per million T cells, fell in a roughly linear way with age.

This CDR3 comprises 11 residues. V lost 8 bases and J lost 4, with 6 bases in between. Germline assignment: CDR1 SGHAT and CDR2 FQNNGV. This clonotype was picked up many times. Its matching antigen is unknown. The second PCR ran roughly 7 to 12 cycles with a sample-barcoded 5' primer and J-beta primers. TCRdb itself ran the 5' RACE reads through MiXCR, one entry per CDR3 protein. The sample includes 800,000 or so distinct CDR3 sequences, about 47% of them seen just once. Sequencing was done on a sample of blood. The TCR originated in a man older than 75 in good health. This chain connects TRBV11-2 to TRBJ2-1, with a possible D match to TRBD2 (5 bases). This CDR3 reads CASGSYNEQFF. Written as DNA, the CDR3 is TGTGCCAGCGGGAGTTACAATGAGCAGTTCTTC.